This T cell receptor (beta chain) was captured in a study of CD8+CD57+ T cells in acquired aplastic anemia. Study in general: Mean DNA quantity obtained from sorted CD4+ and CD8+ cells was about 3 ug.

Genomic DNA acted as the template from which TCR beta VDJ combination and CDR3 sequence profiling were carried out. One entry per CDR3 protein results from TCRdb running MiXCR on the reads. The table shows a few hundred thousand distinct CDR3 sequences, with about a third occurring only once. Previously, flow cytometry had revealed CD8+CD57+ cell expansion in the patients chosen for sequencing. With no exception, the patients had severe acquired aplastic anemia. The CDR3 length is 16 residues. Trimming removed 0 bases at V and 3 bases at J, with 12 bases between. Notes on the study in general: The CD8+ Simpson's diversity of patients and controls was not significantly different. A set of around 30 CD8+ CDR3 sequences was shared between patients and controls, and these sequences appeared highly expressed in patients.

As to this clonotype: Antigen unknown.

The chain has TRBV12-3 or TRBV12-4 and TRBJ1-3, with D possibly being TRBD1 (6 bases). Sample: sorted CD4+, CD8+, or CD8+CD57+ T cells (not recorded which) from PBMCs. The TCR comes from a human donor with aplastic anemia. Here the CDR3 DNA reads TGTGCCAGCAGTTTAGCGGAGGGGGGCATTGGAAACACCATATATTTT. This sequence encodes CASSLAEGGIGNTIYF.